Listed here are 16 T cell receptor beta chains from one sample, sequenced in a study of cytomegalovirus exposure and HLA in healthy donors. 60 Vbeta and 13 Jbeta primers were used in PCR. Clones were read by immunoSEQ multiplex PCR, and TCRdb kept only the in-frame ones, dropping some. In the table there are 180,000 or so clones, 62% of which are singletons. The sequencing sample was made of PBMCs. Every receptor here comes from a man aged 35-49 years in good health and CMV-seronegative.

The chain joins TRBV5-1 to TRBJ2-3, with TRBD2 as a possible D gene (6 bases). Germline CDR1 and CDR2: SGHRS and YFSETQ. V was shortened by 3 bases and J by 2 bases, with 13 bases between the two germline ends. This CDR3 comprises 15 residues. CDR3 coding DNA: TGCGCCAGCAGCTCGGAGGGGAGTACCACAGATACGCAGTATTTT. Its protein is CASSSEGSTTDTQYF. The full variable domain, with the rest looked up from reference TRBV5-1 and TRBJ2-3, is KAGVTQTPRYLIKTRGQQVTLSCSPISGHRSVSWYQQTPGQGLQFLFEYFSETQRNKGNFPGRFSGRQFSNSRSEMNVSTLELGDSALYLCASSSEGSTTDTQYFGPGTRLTVL.

This clone was seen only a few times. V and J are TRBV5-4 and TRBJ2-7; 10 bases match TRBD1. The CDR3 is 14 residues long. Trimming took 2 bases from V and 5 from J; bases not matched to a gene: 4. Germline assignment: CDR1 SGHNT and CDR2 YYREEE (reference sequence). CDR3 sequence (DNA): TGTGCCAGCAGCTTCACCGGGACAGGGGACGAGCAGTACTTC. This encodes CASSFTGTGDEQYF.

The chain joins TRBV5-4 to TRBJ1-6; possibly TRBD1 for D (5 bases). The CDR3 extends over 13 amino acids. The V gene lost 7 bases and the J gene lost 11 bases, with 16 bases spanning the gap. Germline CDR1 SGHNT, CDR2 YYREEE (reference sequence). CDR3 DNA sequence: TGTGCCAGCGGGGGGGAGGGTTTCACACCCCTCCACTTT. Protein sequence: CASGGEGFTPLHF.

The chain employs TRBV7-8 and TRBJ1-2, with 8 positions matching TRBD1. The CDR3 length is 14 residues. The germline V gene has CDR1 SGHVS and CDR2 FQNEAQ. J gave up 8 bases and V 5 bases, and 10 bases lay outside the gene matches. In nucleotides, the CDR3 is TGTGCCAGCAGCCGTGGACAGGGAATGGACGGCTACACCTTC. This encodes CASSRGQGMDGYTF.

The gene calls are TRBV7-2 and TRBJ1-2; unclear D gene. The CDR3 has 16 amino acids. CDR1 is SGHTA and CDR2 is FQGNSA in the germline V gene. Deletions cut 2 bases from V and 4 bases from J, with 17 bases between. The CDR3, as DNA: TGTGCCAGCAGCTTATCCGCAGAGGGAGCATTCTATGGCTACACCTTC. Its protein product is CASSLSAEGAFYGYTF.

This clone was found a few times. This sequence joins TRBV5-1 and TRBJ1-1; TRBD1 aligns across 7 bases. Germline CDR1 reads SGHRS; CDR2 reads YFSETQ. V trimming: 3 bases; J trimming: 8 bases; junction bases outside the gene matches: 7. This CDR3 comprises 13 residues. For the CDR3, the DNA is TGCGCCAGCAGCTCCCCCCCGGACAGGGAAGCTTTCTTT. As protein: CASSSPPDREAFF. Using reference TRBV5-1 and TRBJ1-1 for the parts outside the CDR3, the full variable domain is KAGVTQTPRYLIKTRGQQVTLSCSPISGHRSVSWYQQTPGQGLQFLFEYFSETQRNKGNFPGRFSGRQFSNSRSEMNVSTLELGDSALYLCASSSPPDREAFFGQGTRLTVV.

The rearrangement uses TRBV28 and TRBJ1-2; 7 bases are a match to TRBD1. J lost 4 bases, V lost 5 bases, and 7 bases had no gene match. The CDR3 runs 14 residues. Per germline, CDR1 MDHEN and CDR2 SYDVKM. CDR3 loop: CASSTGTEFYGYTF. CDR3 coding DNA: TGTGCCAGCAGTACCGGGACAGAGTTCTATGGCTACACCTTC.

On this clone: Within the sample, other DNA sequences also encode this same CDR3. The chain employs TRBV15 and TRBJ2-7, with D possibly being TRBD2 (6 bases). Trimming cost V 0 bases and J 0 bases, with 6 bases left between them. The germline V gene encodes CDR1 LNHNV and CDR2 YYDKDF (reference sequence). The CDR3 loop spans 14 amino acids. CDR3 sequence (DNA): TGTGCCACCAGCAGAGAGGGGGGCTCCTACGAGCAGTACTTC. Protein sequence: CATSREGGSYEQYF. Combining the CDR3 with reference TRBV15 and TRBJ2-7 gives the whole variable domain DAMVIQNPRYQVTQFGKPVTLSCSQTLNHNVMYWYQQKSSQAPKLLFHYYDKDFNNEADTPDNFQSRRPNTSFCFLDIRSPGLGDTAMYLCATSREGGSYEQYFGPGTRLTVT.

Details on this clone: In the same sample, other DNA sequences code for this CDR3. The rearrangement joins TRBV7-2 to TRBJ2-5, with 7 bases lining up with TRBD2. Per the germline V gene, CDR1 is SGHTA and CDR2 is FQGNSA. The CDR3 is 13 amino acids. The V segment lost 5 bases and the J segment 4 bases; nucleotides outside the gene matches: 4. The CDR3 DNA reads TGTGCCAGCAGCCCCTCTAGCGGAGAGACCCAGTACTTC. Encoded protein: CASSPSSGETQYF. Supplemented by reference TRBV7-2 and TRBJ2-5, the full variable domain reads GAGVSQSPSNKVTEKGKDVELRCDPISGHTALYWYRQSLGQGLEFLIYFQGNSAPDKSGLPSDRFSAERTGGSVSTLTIQRTQQEDSAVYLCASSPSSGETQYFGPGTRLLVL.

This sequence joins TRBV28 and TRBJ2-2; 8 bases map to TRBD1. The germline CDR1 and CDR2 sequences are MDHEN and SYDVKM. The ends lost 6 bases at V and 1 base at J; junction bases unmatched: 7. The CDR3 has 16 residues. Here the CDR3 reads CASRPSGTGNTGELFF. The CDR3 DNA reads TGTGCCAGCAGACCGTCCGGGACAGGGAACACCGGGGAGCTGTTTTTT.

This clone was counted between two and nine times. The V gene is TRBV7-6, the J gene TRBJ1-5, with 8 nucleotides matching TRBD1. CDR1 and CDR2 (germline): SGHVS, FNYEAQ. The CDR3 contains 14 residues. V shed 4 bases, J shed 7 bases, and the junction held 6 bases outside the gene matches. CDR3 DNA: TGTGCCAGCAGCTCTGGACAGGGCAGGCAGCCCCAGCATTTT. Protein product: CASSSGQGRQPQHF.

This clone was seen a handful of times. This chain connects TRBV18 to TRBJ1-6; D is perhaps TRBD1 (6 bases). The CDR3 is 16 amino acids. Trimming took off 2 bases at V and 5 bases at J, with 13 bases between the two ends. The germline V gene encodes CDR1 KGHSH and CDR2 LQKENI. For the CDR3, the DNA is TGTGCCAGCTCACCAAAATCGGACAGAAATAATTCACCCCTCCACTTT. It yields the protein CASSPKSDRNNSPLHF.

This clone was seen a handful of times. J is TRBJ1-1 and V is TRBV5-6; D is uncertain. The length of the CDR3 is 12 residues. The germline V and J ends were trimmed by 2 bases and 6 bases, with 8 bases remaining between them. CDR1 is SGHDT, CDR2 YYEEEE, per germline. CDR3 residues: CASSFGGSEAFF. DNA for the CDR3: TGTGCCAGCAGCTTTGGAGGTTCTGAAGCTTTCTTT.

The chain uses TRBV7-2 and TRBJ2-5, with D uncertain. Trimming took off 1 base at V and 4 bases at J, with 10 bases between the two ends. Germline lookup yields CDR1 SGHTA and CDR2 FQGNSA. This CDR3 contains 14 residues. The CDR3 sequence is CASSLVSSGETQYF. As DNA, the CDR3 is TGTGCCAGCAGCTTAGTTTCCTCGGGAGAGACCCAGTACTTC.

Written as DNA, the CDR3 is TGTGCCAGCAGTTCGACAGGGAACTATGGCTACACCTTC. As protein: CASSSTGNYGYTF. This chain links TRBV2 with TRBJ1-2; the match to TRBD1 covers 7 bases. The CDR3 sequence is 13 residues long. Germline loops: CDR1 SNHLY, CDR2 FYNNEI. V trimming: 5 bases; J trimming: 2 bases; junction bases outside the gene matches: 2.

This clone appeared a few times. V and J are TRBV10-3 and TRBJ2-3, with a tentative D call TRBD2 (6 bases). Germline-derived CDR1 and CDR2 are ENHRY and SYGVKD. The CDR3 contains 16 residues. Trimming cost V 4 bases and J 3 bases, with 17 bases left between them. CDR3 loop: CAISVYRGAGTDTQYF. The CDR3 DNA follows: TGTGCCATCAGTGTTTACCGCGGGGCCGGGACAGATACGCAGTATTTT.